One and the same sample provided the 13 T cell receptor beta chains below, sequenced in a study of T cell repertoires in cytomegalovirus infection. Each CDR3 protein gets one entry after TCRdb re-called the reads with MiXCR. The table has more than 200,000 distinct CDR3 sequences, roughly 10% seen once. Source material: PBMCs. The receptors were gathered from a human donor in good health (CMV status not recorded). Some clones in this sample may be carry-over from other donors' samples.

This clonotype came up many times. This chain links TRBV7-2 with TRBJ2-7; D uncertain. The V and J ends lost 4 bases and 2 bases respectively, with 15 bases between them. From germline, CDR1 is SGHTA and CDR2 FQGNSA. This CDR3 contains 15 residues. CDR3 nucleotide sequence: TGTGCCAGCAGCTCACTACCCGACACCCCCTACGAGCAGTACTTC. It yields the protein CASSSLPDTPYEQYF. The full variable domain, in which reference TRBV7-2 and TRBJ2-7 provide the parts outside the CDR3, is GAGVSQSPSNKVTEKGKDVELRCDPISGHTALYWYRQSLGQGLEFLIYFQGNSAPDKSGLPSDRFSAERTGGSVSTLTIQRTQQEDSAVYLCASSSLPDTPYEQYFGPGTRLTVT.

As regards this clonotype: This may be a read error, as it is one base from a much larger clone. This CDR3 fails to terminate in the conserved phenylalanine or tryptophan, so it likely reflects a read error. This chain connects TRBV19 to TRBJ2-5; 7 nucleotides line up with TRBD1. Germline-derived CDR1 and CDR2 are LNHDA and SQIVND (reference sequence). V lost 5 bases to trimming and J lost 5 bases; unmatched junction nucleotides: 11. This CDR3 is 15 amino acids long. The CDR3 spells CASSPLDRSWETQYL. The CDR3 bases are TGTGCCAGTAGTCCACTGGACAGGTCGTGGGAGACCCAGTACTTA.

This clonotype has at least ten counts. The chain couples TRBV6-1 to TRBJ1-6; 8 bases map to TRBD1. The CDR3 consists of 15 residues. V lost 6 bases, J lost 9 bases, and 10 bases stayed unmatched. Germline-derived CDR1 and CDR2 are MNHNS and SASEGT. Written as DNA, the CDR3 is TGTGCCAGCAGCCCCACCGGGACAGGCGGTTCACCCCTCCACTTT. This encodes CASSPTGTGGSPLHF.

This clonotype was counted ten times or more. The V gene is TRBV7-6, the J gene TRBJ1-1; D is uncertain. The V end was cut by 3 bases, the J end by 3 bases, with 5 bases between. The CDR3 has 12 residues. Germline CDR1 and CDR2: SGHVS and FNYEAQ. The CDR3 region has the DNA TGTGCCAGCAGCTTGTCAGACACTGAAGCTTTCTTT. The encoded protein is CASSLSDTEAFF.

This clonotype was seen repeatedly, ten times or more. The V and J genes are TRBV7-2 and TRBJ2-7; 15 nucleotides agree with TRBD2. This CDR3 is built from 15 residues. V lost 5 bases and J lost 4; bases outside the gene matches: 3. Germline assignment: CDR1 SGHTA and CDR2 FQGNSA. CDR3: CASSTGTSGGYEQYF. CDR3 nucleotides: TGTGCCAGCAGCACGGGGACTAGCGGGGGGTACGAGCAGTACTTC.

This clonotype was recorded many times. The V and J genes are TRBV28 and TRBJ1-2; 11 bases match TRBD1. After removal of 5 bases from V and 8 bases from J, the junction contained 13 bases not matched to a gene. CDR1 is MDHEN, CDR2 SYDVKM, per germline. CDR3 length: 16 residues. The CDR3 nucleotides are TGTGCCAGCAGTGGATCTGCCGGGACAGGGGGTCTAGGCTACACCTTC. Translation gives CASSGSAGTGGLGYTF.

This clonotype was recorded many times. The chain links TRBV7-3 to TRBJ1-1; D is possibly TRBD1 (6 bases). The CDR3 covers 14 residues. Per the germline V gene, CDR1 is SGHTA and CDR2 is FQGTGA. The V end lost 2 bases, the J end lost 1 base, and 8 bases lay between the germline ends. The CDR3 nucleotides read TGTGCCAGCAGCTTACAGGGGAAGAACACTGAAGCTTTCTTT. This translates into CASSLQGKNTEAFF.

This clonotype showed up many times. This rearrangement joins TRBV7-2 to TRBJ1-3, with D possibly being TRBD1 (5 bases). V was shortened by 4 bases and J by 0 bases, with 7 bases between the two germline ends. The CDR3 has 14 amino acids. CDR1 and CDR2 (germline): SGHTA, FQGNSA. CDR3 residues: CASSSQVSGNTIYF. CDR3 DNA sequence: TGTGCCAGCAGCTCACAGGTCTCTGGAAACACCATATATTTT.

The V gene is TRBV19, the J gene TRBJ1-1; D gene ambiguous. The germline CDR1 and CDR2 sequences are LNHDA and SQIVND (reference sequence). CDR3 size: 15 residues. The V end lost 6 bases, the J end lost 1 base, and 15 bases lay between the germline ends. DNA of the CDR3: TGTGCCAGTAGGATATGGGCAACTGGGAACACTGAAGCTTTCTTT. Amino acids: CASRIWATGNTEAFF.

This clonotype appeared many times. The chain links TRBV18 to TRBJ1-5; D is unclear. The CDR3 runs to 16 residues. The germline CDR1 and CDR2 sequences are KGHSH and LQKENI. The ends were cut back, 0 bases at V and 4 bases at J, with 13 bases in the middle. The CDR3 is CASSPPVYGENQPQHF. CDR3 DNA: TGTGCCAGCTCACCACCGGTCTACGGAGAAAATCAGCCCCAGCATTTT.

The V call is TRBV11-2, the J call TRBJ2-7, with TRBD2 matching over 8 bases. The CDR3 covers 14 residues. J gave up 2 bases and V 5 bases, and 5 bases lay outside the gene matches. The V gene's germline CDR1 is SGHAT and CDR2 FQNNGV. The CDR3 nucleotides read TGTGCCAGCAGCCCAATAGCGGGGCCCTACGAGCAGTACTTC. It specifies CASSPIAGPYEQYF.

There are many counts of this clonotype. This chain joins TRBV7-2 and TRBJ2-1, with 16 bases that match TRBD2. The CDR3 runs to 15 residues. Germline-derived CDR1 and CDR2 are SGHTA and FQGNSA. The ends lost 3 bases at V and 9 bases at J; junction bases unmatched: 2. CDR3 protein: CASSLGLAGGTEQFF. CDR3 coding DNA: TGTGCCAGCAGCTTGGGACTAGCGGGGGGGACTGAGCAGTTCTTC.

This chain connects TRBV7-8 to TRBJ2-7; tentatively, D is TRBD1 (7 bases). Germline CDR1 and CDR2: SGHVS and FQNEAQ. The CDR3 is made up of 13 amino acids. The V and J ends lost 5 bases and 7 bases respectively, with 15 bases between them. This CDR3 is CASSQLAGGEQYF. For the CDR3, the DNA is TGTGCCAGCAGCCAACTCGCAGGGGGGGAGCAGTACTTC.